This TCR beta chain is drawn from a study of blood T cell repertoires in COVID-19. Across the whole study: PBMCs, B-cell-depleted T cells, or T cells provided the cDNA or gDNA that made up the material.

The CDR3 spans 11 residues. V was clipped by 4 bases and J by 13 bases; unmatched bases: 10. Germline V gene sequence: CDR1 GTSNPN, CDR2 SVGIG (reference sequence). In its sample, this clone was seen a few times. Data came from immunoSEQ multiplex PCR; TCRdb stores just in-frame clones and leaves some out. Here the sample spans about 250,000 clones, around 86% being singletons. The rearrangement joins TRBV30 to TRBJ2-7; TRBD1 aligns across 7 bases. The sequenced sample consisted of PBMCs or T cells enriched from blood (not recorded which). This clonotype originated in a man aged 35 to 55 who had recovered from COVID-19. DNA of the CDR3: TGTGCCTGGACCCGGGACAGCCAAGCCTACTTC. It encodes CAWTRDSQAYF.